The count of the clone carrying this T cell receptor beta chain is one. Its specificity is unknown. The authors ran a second PCR of roughly 7 to 11 cycles using a sample-barcoded 5' primer and a J-beta primer mix. From the 5' RACE reads, TCRdb called clonotypes with MiXCR, one entry per CDR3 protein. This sample carries over a million distinct CDR3 sequences, around 40% of them seen once, and the ten largest clones take around 4%. The data were taken from a study of blood T cells in healthy people across ages. General study points: Unsorted PBMC input precluded a conclusive naive versus antigen-experienced comparison. The recorded TCR beta diversity per million T cells decreased in a roughly linear manner with age.

Sequencing was performed on blood. This sequence originates from a woman aged 18-29 years in good health.

The CDR3 is CASSSVGGHTDTQYF. The CDR3 DNA sequence: TGCGCCAGCAGCTCGGTTGGGGGCCACACAGATACGCAGTATTTT. The J gene is TRBJ2-3, the V gene TRBV5-1, with a possible D match to TRBD1 (6 bases). Trimming left V 3 bases short and J 2 bases short, with 13 bases between. This CDR3 comprises 15 residues. Germline CDR1 reads SGHRS; CDR2 reads YFSETQ.